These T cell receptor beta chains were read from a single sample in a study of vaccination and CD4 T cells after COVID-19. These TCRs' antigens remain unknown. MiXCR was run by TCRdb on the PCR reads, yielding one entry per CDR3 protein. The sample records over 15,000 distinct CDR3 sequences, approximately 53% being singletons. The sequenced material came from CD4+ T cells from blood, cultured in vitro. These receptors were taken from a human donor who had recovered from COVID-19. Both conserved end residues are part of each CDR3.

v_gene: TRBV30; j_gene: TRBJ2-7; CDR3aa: CAWITSGLEQYF
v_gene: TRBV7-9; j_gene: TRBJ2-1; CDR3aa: CASSLQPVWSSYNEQFF
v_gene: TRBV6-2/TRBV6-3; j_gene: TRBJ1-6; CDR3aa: CASALGQGKSPLHF
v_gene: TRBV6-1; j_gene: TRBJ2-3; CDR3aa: CASSEDQGTDTQYF
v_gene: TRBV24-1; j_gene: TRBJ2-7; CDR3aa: CATSDAVRSYEQYF
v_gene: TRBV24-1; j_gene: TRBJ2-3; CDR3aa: CATSDSNDGTQYF
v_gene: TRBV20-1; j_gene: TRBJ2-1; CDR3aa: CSATWSSYNEQFF
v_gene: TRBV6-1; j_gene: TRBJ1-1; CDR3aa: CASSEAAGTTEAFF
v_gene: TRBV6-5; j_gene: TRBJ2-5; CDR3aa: CASSSRGGLEYF
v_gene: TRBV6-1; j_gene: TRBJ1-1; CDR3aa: CASSLGAASEAFF
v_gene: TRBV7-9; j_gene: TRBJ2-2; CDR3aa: CASSSQSPGGPGELFF
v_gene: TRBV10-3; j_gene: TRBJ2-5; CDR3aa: CAISGQGEGETQYF
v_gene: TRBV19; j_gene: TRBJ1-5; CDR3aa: CASSPNRDSNQPQHF
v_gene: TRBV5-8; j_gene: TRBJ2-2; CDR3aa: CASSLDRTYTGELFF
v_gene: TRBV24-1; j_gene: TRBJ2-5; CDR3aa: CATSKGQETQYF
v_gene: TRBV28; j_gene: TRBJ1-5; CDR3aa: CASSPARDVSNQPQHF
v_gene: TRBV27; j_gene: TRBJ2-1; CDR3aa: CASSLSLAGGNYNEQFF
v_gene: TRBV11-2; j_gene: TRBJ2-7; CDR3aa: CASSSLQGLGEQYF
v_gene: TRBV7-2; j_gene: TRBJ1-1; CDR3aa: CASSSDSGNTEAFF
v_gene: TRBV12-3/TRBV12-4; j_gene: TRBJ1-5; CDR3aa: CASSLTGGHQPQHF
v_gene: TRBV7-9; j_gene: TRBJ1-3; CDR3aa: CASSSRQGSVGNTIYF
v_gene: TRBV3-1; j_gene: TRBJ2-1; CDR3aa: CASSQNLAGNEQFF